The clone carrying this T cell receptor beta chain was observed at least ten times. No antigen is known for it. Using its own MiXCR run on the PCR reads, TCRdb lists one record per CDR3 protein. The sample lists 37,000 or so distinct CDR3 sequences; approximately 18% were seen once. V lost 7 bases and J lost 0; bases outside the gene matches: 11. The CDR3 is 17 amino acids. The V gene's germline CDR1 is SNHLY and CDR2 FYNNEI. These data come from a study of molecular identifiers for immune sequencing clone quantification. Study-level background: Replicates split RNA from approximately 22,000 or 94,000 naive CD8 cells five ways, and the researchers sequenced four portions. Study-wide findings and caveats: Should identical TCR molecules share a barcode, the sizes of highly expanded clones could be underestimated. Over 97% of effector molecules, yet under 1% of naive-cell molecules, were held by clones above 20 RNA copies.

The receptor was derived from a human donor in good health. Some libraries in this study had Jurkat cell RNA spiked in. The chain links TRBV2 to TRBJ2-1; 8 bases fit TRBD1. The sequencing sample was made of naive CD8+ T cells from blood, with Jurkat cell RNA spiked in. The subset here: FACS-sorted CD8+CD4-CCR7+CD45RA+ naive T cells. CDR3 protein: CASTRTGRKSSYNEQFF. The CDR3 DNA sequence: TGTGCCAGCACCAGGACAGGGCGAAAAAGCTCCTACAATGAGCAGTTCTTC.